These 7 T cell receptor beta chains share one sample of origin, sequenced in a study of T cells after yellow fever vaccination. TCRdb passed the 5' RACE reads through MiXCR, listing each CDR3 protein once. Altogether 610,000 or so distinct CDR3 sequences are present, roughly an eighth being singletons, with the ten largest covering 15%. The sequences come from PBMCs, collected on the day of the yellow fever booster vaccination. These receptors originate from a man aged 25-40 years who received the YFV17D yellow fever vaccine.

This rearrangement joins TRBV4-2 to TRBJ2-2; D is ambiguous. V was cut by 4 bases and J by 7 bases, with 13 bases left in between. Germline values: CDR1 LGHNA, CDR2 YNFKEQ. The CDR3 sequence is 14 residues long. The CDR3 protein is CASSPAHLSGELFF. For the CDR3, the DNA is TGTGCCAGCAGCCCCGCCCACCTCAGCGGGGAGCTGTTTTTT.

This chain uses TRBV29-1 with TRBJ2-1; D could derive from TRBD1 or TRBD2 (5 bases each). Trimming pared 5 bases from V and 8 bases from J, leaving 10 bases between. Germline CDR1 and CDR2: SQVTM and ANQGSEA. The CDR3 loop spans 11 amino acids. CDR3 in amino acids: CSVRQGHEQFF. CDR3 coding DNA: TGCAGCGTTCGTCAGGGACATGAGCAGTTCTTC.

This clonotype was picked up many times. The CDR3 region is CASSSTKTVQETQYF. The CDR3 region has the DNA TGTGCCAGCAGCTCGACGAAGACAGTACAAGAGACCCAGTACTTC. This chain connects TRBV5-5 to TRBJ2-5; tentatively, D is TRBD1 (5 bases). Between the trimmed V and J ends, which lost 3 bases and 2 bases, there was a span of 14 bases. This CDR3 is 15 amino acids long. From germline, CDR1 is SGHKS and CDR2 YYEKEE (reference sequence).

The chain uses TRBV11-2 and TRBJ1-1; the D is unclear. The CDR3 runs to 12 residues. Trimming took off 5 bases at V and 5 bases at J, with 9 bases between the two ends. Germline V gives CDR1 SGHAT, CDR2 FQNNGV. CDR3: CASSPVRTEAFF. The DNA of the CDR3 is TGTGCCAGCAGCCCCGTGAGAACTGAAGCTTTCTTT.

The chain has TRBV28 and TRBJ2-2; 8 bases are a match to TRBD2. The CDR3 runs 15 residues. V trimming: 5 bases; J trimming: 2 bases; junction bases outside the gene matches: 4. Germline V gene sequence: CDR1 MDHEN, CDR2 SYDVKM. DNA of the CDR3: TGTGCCAGCAGTCCGACTAGCGCCAACACCGGGGAGCTGTTTTTT. It specifies CASSPTSANTGELFF.

This chain joins TRBV19 and TRBJ2-5; the D is unclear. The CDR3 runs to 15 residues. Germline CDR1 and CDR2: LNHDA and SQIVND (reference sequence). V dropped 1 base and J dropped 0 bases, with 9 bases sitting between them. CDR3 amino acids: CASSIAVQYQETQYF. CDR3 DNA sequence: TGTGCCAGTAGTATAGCGGTCCAGTACCAAGAGACCCAGTACTTC. Together with reference TRBV19 and TRBJ2-5, the CDR3 gives the full variable domain: DGGITQSPKYLFRKEGQNVTLSCEQNLNHDAMYWYRQDPGQGLRLIYYSQIVNDFQKGDIAEGYSVSREKKESFPLTVTSAQKNPTAFYLCASSIAVQYQETQYFGPGTRLLVL.

The chain employs TRBV10-3 and TRBJ2-7; D call uncertain. The V and J ends lost 2 bases and 3 bases respectively, with 5 bases between them. The CDR3 totals 12 residues. Germline CDR1 and CDR2: ENHRY and SYGVKD. The chain's CDR3 is CAISEKDYEQYF. For the CDR3, the DNA is TGTGCCATCAGTGAGAAAGACTACGAGCAGTACTTC.